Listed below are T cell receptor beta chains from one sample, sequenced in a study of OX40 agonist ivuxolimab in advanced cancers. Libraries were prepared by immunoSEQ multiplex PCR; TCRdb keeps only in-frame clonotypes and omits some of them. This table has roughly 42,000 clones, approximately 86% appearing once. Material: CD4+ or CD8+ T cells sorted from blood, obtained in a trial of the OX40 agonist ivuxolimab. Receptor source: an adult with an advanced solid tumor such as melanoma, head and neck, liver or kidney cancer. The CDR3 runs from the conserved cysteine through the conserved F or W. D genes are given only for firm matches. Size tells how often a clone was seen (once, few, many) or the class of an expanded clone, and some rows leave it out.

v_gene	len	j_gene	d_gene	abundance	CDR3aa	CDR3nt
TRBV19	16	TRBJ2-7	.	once	CASSIFGGLENYEQYF	TGTGCCAGTAGTATATTCGGGGGTTTAGAGAACTACGAGCAGTACTTC
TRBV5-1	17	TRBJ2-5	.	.	CASSLGMAYKLQETQYF	TGCGCCAGCAGCTTGGGTATGGCTTACAAATTGCAAGAGACCCAGTACTTC
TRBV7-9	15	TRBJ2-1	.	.	CASSPTPGSYNEQFF	TGTGCCAGCAGCCCGACCCCCGGCTCCTACAATGAGCAGTTCTTC
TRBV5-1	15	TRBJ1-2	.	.	CASSLFPEANYGYTF	TGCGCCAGCAGCTTGTTCCCAGAAGCTAACTATGGCTACACCTTC
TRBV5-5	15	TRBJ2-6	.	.	CASSLVDSGANVLTF	TGTGCCAGCAGCTTGGTAGACTCTGGGGCCAACGTCCTGACTTTC
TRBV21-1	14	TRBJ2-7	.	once	CASSKDRVSYEQYF	TGTGCCAGCAGCAAGGACAGGGTTTCATACGAGCAGTACTTC
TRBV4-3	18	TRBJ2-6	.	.	CASSLLGREETGANVLTF	TGCGCCAGCAGCCTTCTCGGGCGGGAAGAGACTGGGGCCAACGTCCTGACTTTC
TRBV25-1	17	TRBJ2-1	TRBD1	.	CASSEYPDRVDSNEQFF	TGTGCCAGCAGTGAATACCCGGACAGGGTGGATTCCAATGAGCAGTTCTTC
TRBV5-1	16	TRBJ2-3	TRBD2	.	CASSLELAGGADTQYF	TGCGCCAGCAGCTTGGAACTAGCGGGGGGAGCAGATACGCAGTATTTT
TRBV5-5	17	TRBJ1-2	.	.	CASSLAASAGLLYGYTF	TGTGCCAGCAGCTTGGCCGCTAGTGCAGGACTCCTCTATGGCTACACCTTC
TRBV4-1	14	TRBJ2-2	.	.	CASSQTALDGELFF	TGCGCCAGCAGCCAAACAGCCCTGGACGGGGAGCTGTTTTTT
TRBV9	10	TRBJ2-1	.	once	CASGAGEQFF	TGTGCCAGCGGGGCGGGTGAGCAGTTCTTC
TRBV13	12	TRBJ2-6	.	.	CASSLGGNVLTF	TGTGCCAGCAGCTTGGGAGGCAACGTCCTGACTTTC
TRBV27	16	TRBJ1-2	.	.	CASSLSVMAGPYGYTF	TGTGCCAGCAGTTTAAGCGTGATGGCAGGCCCTTATGGCTACACCTTC
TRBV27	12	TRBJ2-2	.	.	CASTNGGGELFF	TGTGCCAGCACCAATGGGGGCGGGGAGCTGTTTTTT
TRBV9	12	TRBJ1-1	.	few	CASRPERGEAFF	TGTGCCAGCAGACCAGAGAGGGGTGAAGCTTTCTTT
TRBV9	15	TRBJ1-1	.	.	CASSPSGGVGTEAFF	TGTGCCAGCAGCCCAAGTGGGGGGGTCGGCACTGAAGCTTTCTTT
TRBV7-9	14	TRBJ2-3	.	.	CASSLVYSPDTQYF	TGTGCCAGCAGCCTCGTTTATTCTCCGGATACGCAGTATTTT
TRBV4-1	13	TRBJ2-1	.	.	CASSLGLYNEQFF	TGCGCCAGCAGCTTGGGACTCTACAATGAGCAGTTCTTC
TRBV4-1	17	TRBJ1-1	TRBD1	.	CASSQDAAGGMNTEAFF	TGCGCCAGCAGCCAAGATGCGGCAGGGGGCATGAACACTGAAGCTTTCTTT
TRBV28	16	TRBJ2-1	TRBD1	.	CASSPPGTGTFYEQFF	TGTGCCAGCAGTCCCCCCGGGACAGGAACATTTTATGAGCAGTTCTTC
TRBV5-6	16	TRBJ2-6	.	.	CASSPDSLSGANVLTF	TGTGCCAGCAGCCCCGACAGCCTCTCTGGGGCCAACGTCCTGACTTTC
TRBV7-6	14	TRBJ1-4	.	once	CASGAAGANEKLFF	TGTGCCAGCGGTGCGGCAGGGGCTAATGAAAAACTGTTTTTT
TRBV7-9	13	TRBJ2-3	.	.	CASSPDPVDTQYF	TGTGCCAGCAGCCCAGACCCGGTGGATACGCAGTATTTT
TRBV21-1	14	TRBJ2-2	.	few	CASSKGGYAGELFF	TGTGCCAGCAGCAAAGGGGGGTACGCCGGGGAGCTGTTTTTT
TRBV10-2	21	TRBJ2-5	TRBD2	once	CASGTPGTTTSGGLPQETQYF	TGCGCCAGCGGCACACCCGGGACCACGACTAGCGGGGGCCTACCTCAAGAGACCCAGTACTTC
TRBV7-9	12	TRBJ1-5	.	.	CASSLGAAAQHF	TGTGCCAGCAGCTTAGGAGCAGCCGCCCAGCATTTT
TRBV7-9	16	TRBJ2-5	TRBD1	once	CASSLVRDRGQETQYF	TGTGCCAGCAGCTTAGTCCGAGACAGGGGCCAAGAGACCCAGTACTTC
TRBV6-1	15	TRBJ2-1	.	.	CASSEEVSQVNEQFF	TGTGCCAGCAGTGAAGAAGTGAGCCAGGTCAATGAGCAGTTCTTC
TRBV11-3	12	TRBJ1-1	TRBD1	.	CASSSGTAEAFF	TGTGCCAGCAGCTCCGGGACAGCCGAAGCTTTCTTT